Following are 3 T cell receptor beta chains from one sample sequenced in a study of OX40 agonist ivuxolimab in advanced cancers. Library method: the immunoSEQ multiplex PCR assay. TCRdb provides this immuneACCESS table in a form limited to in-frame rearrangements. Some clones are lacking; in checked studies, under half of them reflect an unresolved V gene, and why the rest are absent is not known. In all, the sample holds tens of thousands of clones, and approximately 86% of those were seen once. Roughly 3.2% of the sample is taken by the ten largest. The starting material was CD4+ or CD8+ T cells sorted from blood, obtained in a trial of the OX40 agonist ivuxolimab. The origin of the receptors is an adult with an advanced solid tumor such as melanoma, head and neck, liver or kidney cancer.

This clone is medium-sized by share. CDR3 in amino acids: CASSTGGGTEAFF. CDR3 DNA sequence: TGTGCCAGTAGTACCGGGGGTGGGACTGAAGCTTTCTTT. This chain joins TRBV19 and TRBJ1-1, with TRBD1 as a possible D gene (5 bases). The CDR3 totals 13 residues. The V gene's germline CDR1 is LNHDA and CDR2 SQIVND (reference sequence). The V end was cut by 4 bases, the J end by 5 bases, with 11 bases between.

This chain's CDR3 is CASSRRTGTPTNEKLFF. The CDR3 bases are TGTGCCAGCAGTCGCCGGACAGGGACGCCTACTAATGAAAAACTGTTTTTT. The chain joins TRBV5-4 to TRBJ1-4, with 8 bases aligning to TRBD1. The germline gives CDR1 SGHNT, CDR2 YYREEE (reference sequence). V was pared by 5 bases and J by 2 bases, with 11 bases of the junction left unmatched. The CDR3 has 17 residues. The full variable domain, with the rest looked up from reference TRBV5-4 and TRBJ1-4, is ETGVTQSPTHLIKTRGQQVTLRCSSQSGHNTVSWYQQALGQGPQFIFQYYREEENGRGNFPPRFSGLQFPNYSSELNVNALELDDSALYLCASSRRTGTPTNEKLFFGSGTQLSVL.

This clone was seen a handful of times. The chain couples TRBV27 to TRBJ2-3; no clear D. Germline loops: CDR1 MNHEY, CDR2 SMNVEV (reference sequence). CDR3 length equals 12 residues. The V end was cut by 5 bases, the J end by 2 bases, with 5 bases between. CDR3 residues: CASSPTTDTQYF. The CDR3 nucleotides read TGTGCCAGCAGTCCTACCACAGATACGCAGTATTTT.